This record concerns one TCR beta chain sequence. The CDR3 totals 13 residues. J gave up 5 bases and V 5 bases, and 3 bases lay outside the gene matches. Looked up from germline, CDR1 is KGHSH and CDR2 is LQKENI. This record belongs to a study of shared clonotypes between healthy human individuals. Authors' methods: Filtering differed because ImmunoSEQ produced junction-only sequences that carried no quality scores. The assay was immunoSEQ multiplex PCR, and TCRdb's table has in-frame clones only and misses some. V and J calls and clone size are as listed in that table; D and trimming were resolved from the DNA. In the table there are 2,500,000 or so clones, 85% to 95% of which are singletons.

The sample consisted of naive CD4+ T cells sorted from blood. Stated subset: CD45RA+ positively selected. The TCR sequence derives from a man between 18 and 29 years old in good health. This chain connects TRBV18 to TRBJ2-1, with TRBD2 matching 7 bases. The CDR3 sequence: CASSRDYNNEQFF. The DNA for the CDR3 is TGTGCCAGCTCAAGGGACTACAACAATGAGCAGTTCTTC.